This passage covers 12 T cell receptor beta chains from one sample sequenced in a study of T cells after yellow fever vaccination. TCRdb itself ran the 5' RACE reads through MiXCR, one entry per CDR3 protein. Of about 340,000 distinct CDR3 sequences in the sample, under 15% were seen once. The source material was CD4+ T cells sorted from PBMCs, sampled 15 days after the yellow fever booster vaccination. These receptors originate from a man younger than 35 who received the YFV17D yellow fever vaccine.

In this sample, this clonotype turned up a few times. The chain joins TRBV28 to TRBJ2-1; no clear D gene. Trimming left V 8 bases short and J 7 bases short, with 9 bases between. The CDR3 sequence is 11 residues long. Germline CDR1 and CDR2: MDHEN and SYDVKM. CDR3 sequence: CASWTRNEQFF. The CDR3 nucleotides are TGTGCCAGCTGGACCCGTAATGAGCAGTTCTTC.

The rearrangement uses TRBV4-1 and TRBJ2-5; 8 bases are a match to TRBD1. Germline assignment: CDR1 MGHRA and CDR2 YSYEKL. The junction had 9 bases not matched to a gene; V was cut back by 7 bases and J by 2 bases. There are 15 residues in the CDR3. The DNA of the CDR3 is TGCGCCAGCAAGCTGGGGTGGGACAGGCAAGAGACCCAGTACTTC. Translation gives CASKLGWDRQETQYF.

This clonotype showed up just a few times. V gene TRBV9 combines with J gene TRBJ1-5, with D unclear. Trimming removed 0 bases at V and 3 bases at J, with 10 bases between. The CDR3 loop spans 15 amino acids. CDR1 and CDR2 (germline): SGDLS, YYNGEE. This CDR3 reads CASSVEGLANQPQHF. CDR3 in DNA: TGTGCCAGCAGCGTAGAGGGCCTAGCCAATCAGCCCCAGCATTTT.

The rearrangement joins TRBV7-9 to TRBJ1-2; the D is unclear. Trimming cost V 1 base and J 3 bases, with 9 bases left between them. Germline V gives CDR1 SEHNR, CDR2 FQNEAQ (reference sequence). The CDR3 totals 14 residues. The CDR3 DNA sequence: TGTGCCAGCAGCTTAGTACCCGGATACTATGGCTACACCTTC. Translating it yields CASSLVPGYYGYTF.

This clonotype was seen only a few times. The rearrangement joins TRBV6-6 to TRBJ2-2; D is undetermined. Trimming took off 6 bases at V and 3 bases at J, with 11 bases between the two ends. Germline V gene data show CDR1 as MNHNY and CDR2 as SVGAGI (reference sequence). The CDR3 covers 14 residues. The CDR3 spells CASSQRFDTGELFF. The CDR3 DNA sequence: TGTGCCAGCAGCCAGCGATTCGACACCGGGGAGCTGTTTTTT.

The chain combines TRBV6-5 with TRBJ1-1, with TRBD1 matching over 7 bases. With 7 bases clipped from V and 4 bases from J, the junction kept 6 bases outside the gene matches. From germline, CDR1 is MNHEY and CDR2 SVGAGI. This CDR3 is built from 13 residues. The CDR3 DNA reads TGTGCCAGCACCCGGACAGGAGGCACTGAAGCTTTCTTT. As protein: CASTRTGGTEAFF.

The chain has TRBV2 and TRBJ2-5; TRBD1 is a possible D gene (6 bases). CDR3 size: 14 residues. V lost 5 bases, J lost 1 base, and 11 bases lay in between. Germline V CDR1 and CDR2: SNHLY, FYNNEI. The CDR3 DNA sequence: TGTGCCAGCAGTAGGGGACATGCCCAAGAGACCCAGTACTTC. Translation: CASSRGHAQETQYF.

This chain connects TRBV20-1 to TRBJ2-5, with TRBD2 identical over 8 bases. Germline V gene sequence: CDR1 DFQATT, CDR2 SNEGSKA (reference sequence). The junction had 17 bases not matched to a gene; V was cut back by 3 bases and J by 5 bases. The CDR3 consists of 17 residues. The CDR3 spells CSASSPAGGLRGETQYF. The CDR3 nucleotides are TGCAGTGCTAGTTCCCCCGCGGGGGGCCTCCGTGGGGAGACCCAGTACTTC.

This chain connects TRBV2 to TRBJ2-1; a possible D gene is TRBD1 (5 bases). The CDR3 is 14 amino acids. Germline lookup yields CDR1 SNHLY and CDR2 FYNNEI. V lost 3 bases and J lost 5, with 11 bases in between. CDR3 region: CASSEAGLDNEQFF. CDR3 sequence (DNA): TGTGCCAGCAGTGAGGCAGGGCTTGACAATGAGCAGTTCTTC.

This clonotype was found a few times. This chain uses TRBV18 with TRBJ1-3; D gene uncertain. Per the germline V gene, CDR1 is KGHSH and CDR2 is LQKENI. This CDR3 is built from 16 residues. The V end was cut by 3 bases, the J end by 0 bases, with 12 bases between. Written as DNA, the CDR3 is TGTGCCAGCTCACCCGCGACCCAGAGCTCTGGAAACACCATATATTTT. Its protein product is CASSPATQSSGNTIYF.

There are a few counts of this clonotype. V usage is TRBV7-2 and J usage is TRBJ1-3; D unclear. V dropped 5 bases and J dropped 7 bases, with 15 bases sitting between them. Germline V gene sequence: CDR1 SGHTA, CDR2 FQGNSA. There are 14 residues in the CDR3. CDR3 in DNA: TGTGCCAGCAGCCCGACCGGACGCGGGAACACCATATATTTT. It encodes CASSPTGRGNTIYF.

There are a few counts of this clonotype. The chain has TRBV11-2 and TRBJ2-1; 10 bases are a match to TRBD1. In germline, CDR1 is SGHAT, CDR2 FQNNGV. V lost 2 bases to trimming and J lost 7 bases; unmatched junction nucleotides: 5. The CDR3 is 15 residues long. The CDR3 DNA reads TGTGCCAGCAGCTTATTGACAGGGGGCAAGAATGAGCAGTTCTTC. It encodes CASSLLTGGKNEQFF.